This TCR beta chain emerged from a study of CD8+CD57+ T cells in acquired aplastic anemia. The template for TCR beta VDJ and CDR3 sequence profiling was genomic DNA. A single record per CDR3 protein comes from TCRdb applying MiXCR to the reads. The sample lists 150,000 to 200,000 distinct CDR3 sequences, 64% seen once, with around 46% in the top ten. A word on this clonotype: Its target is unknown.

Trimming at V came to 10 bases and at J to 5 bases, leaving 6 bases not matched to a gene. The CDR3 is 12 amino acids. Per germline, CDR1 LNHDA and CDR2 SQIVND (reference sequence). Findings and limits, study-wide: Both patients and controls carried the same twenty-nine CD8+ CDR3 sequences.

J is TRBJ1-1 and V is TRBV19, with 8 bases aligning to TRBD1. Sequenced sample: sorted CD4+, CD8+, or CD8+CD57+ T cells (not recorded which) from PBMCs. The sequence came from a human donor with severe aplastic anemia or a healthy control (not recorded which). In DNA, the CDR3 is TGTGCCACAAGGACAGGGTGGACTGAAGCTTTCTTT. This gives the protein CATRTGWTEAFF.